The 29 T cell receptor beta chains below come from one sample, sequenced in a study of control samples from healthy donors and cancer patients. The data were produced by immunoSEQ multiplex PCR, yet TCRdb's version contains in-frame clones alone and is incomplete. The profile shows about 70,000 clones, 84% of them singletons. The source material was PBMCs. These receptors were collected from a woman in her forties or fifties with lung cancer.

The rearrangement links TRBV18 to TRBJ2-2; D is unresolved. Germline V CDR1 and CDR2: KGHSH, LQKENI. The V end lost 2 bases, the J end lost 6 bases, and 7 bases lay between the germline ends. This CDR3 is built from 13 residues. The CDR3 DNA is TGTGCCAGCTCACCATTACCTCCCGGGGAGCTGTTTTTT. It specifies CASSPLPPGELFF.

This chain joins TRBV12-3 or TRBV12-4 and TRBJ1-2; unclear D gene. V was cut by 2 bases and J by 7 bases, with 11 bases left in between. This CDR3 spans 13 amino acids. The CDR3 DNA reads TGTGCCAGCAGTTTATCAACGCTGCCTGGCTACACCTTC. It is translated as CASSLSTLPGYTF.

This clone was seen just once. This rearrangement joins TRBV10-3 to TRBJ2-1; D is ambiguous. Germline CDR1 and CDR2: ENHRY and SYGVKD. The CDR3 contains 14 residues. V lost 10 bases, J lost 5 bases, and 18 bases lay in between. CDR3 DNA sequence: TGTGCCACCCTCTCCCCAAAGAGGAACAATGAGCAGTTCTTC. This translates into CATLSPKRNNEQFF.

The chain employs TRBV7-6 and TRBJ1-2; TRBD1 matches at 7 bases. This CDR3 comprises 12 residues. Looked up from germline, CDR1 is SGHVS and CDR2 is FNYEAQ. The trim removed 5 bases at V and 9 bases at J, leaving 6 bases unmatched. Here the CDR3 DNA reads TGTGCCAGCAGCCCAGGGGGATGGAGCTACACCTTC. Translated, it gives CASSPGGWSYTF. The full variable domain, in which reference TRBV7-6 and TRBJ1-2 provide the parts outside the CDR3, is GAGVSQSPRYKVTKRGQDVALRCDPISGHVSLYWYRQALGQGPEFLTYFNYEAQQDKSGLPNDRFSAERPEGSISTLTIQRTEQRDSAMYRCASSPGGWSYTFGSGTRLTVV.

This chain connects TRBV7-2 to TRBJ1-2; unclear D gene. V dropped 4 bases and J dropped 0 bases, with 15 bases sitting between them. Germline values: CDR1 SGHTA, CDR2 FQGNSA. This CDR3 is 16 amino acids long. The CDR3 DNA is TGTGCCAGCAGCTCTTCTTTGAGGCTGACTAACTATGGCTACACCTTC. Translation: CASSSSLRLTNYGYTF. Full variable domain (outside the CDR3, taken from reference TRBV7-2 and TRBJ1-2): GAGVSQSPSNKVTEKGKDVELRCDPISGHTALYWYRQSLGQGLEFLIYFQGNSAPDKSGLPSDRFSAERTGGSVSTLTIQRTQQEDSAVYLCASSSSLRLTNYGYTFGSGTRLTVV.

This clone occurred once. CDR3 region: CASSQVAGGQETQYF. DNA for the CDR3: TGTGCCAGCAGCCAAGTAGCGGGGGGGCAAGAGACCCAGTACTTC. This chain connects TRBV3-1 (or the pseudogene TRBV3-2) to TRBJ2-5; 11 nucleotides line up with TRBD2. The CDR3 is 15 amino acids. Per the germline V gene, CDR1 is LGHDT and CDR2 is YNNKEL (reference sequence). V lost 1 base, J lost 2 bases, and 0 bases stayed unmatched.

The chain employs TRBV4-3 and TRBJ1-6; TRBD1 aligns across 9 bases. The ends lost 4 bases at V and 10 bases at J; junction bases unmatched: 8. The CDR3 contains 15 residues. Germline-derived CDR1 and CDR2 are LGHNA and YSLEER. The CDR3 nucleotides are TGCGCCAGCAGCCCGACAGGGGGGAAGGAATCACCCCTCCACTTT. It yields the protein CASSPTGGKESPLHF.

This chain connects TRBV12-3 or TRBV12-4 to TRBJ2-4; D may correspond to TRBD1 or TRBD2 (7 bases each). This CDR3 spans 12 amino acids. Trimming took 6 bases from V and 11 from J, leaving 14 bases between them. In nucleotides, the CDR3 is TGTGCCAGCAGACGGCCAGGGGGGGTTCAGTACTTC. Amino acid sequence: CASRRPGGVQYF.

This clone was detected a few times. CDR3 residues: CASSSRQERGQPQHF. CDR3 nucleotides: TGTGCCAGCAGTTCGCGGCAGGAGAGGGGTCAGCCCCAGCATTTT. The rearrangement joins TRBV27 to TRBJ1-5, with D possibly matching TRBD1 (5 bases). Trimming stripped 4 bases from V and 6 bases from J, with 16 bases between. CDR1 is MNHEY and CDR2 is SMNVEV in the germline V gene (reference sequence). This CDR3 spans 15 amino acids.

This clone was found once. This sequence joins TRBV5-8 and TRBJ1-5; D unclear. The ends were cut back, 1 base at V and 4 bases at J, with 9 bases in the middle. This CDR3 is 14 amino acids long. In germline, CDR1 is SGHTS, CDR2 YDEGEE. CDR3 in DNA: TGTGCCAGCAGCTTGAATGGTGGGAATCAGCCCCAGCATTTT. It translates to CASSLNGGNQPQHF.

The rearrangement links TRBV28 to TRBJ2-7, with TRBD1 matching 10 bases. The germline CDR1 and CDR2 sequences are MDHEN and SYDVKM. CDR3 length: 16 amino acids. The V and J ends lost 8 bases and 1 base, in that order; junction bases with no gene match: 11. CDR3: CASSSPRQGASYEQYF. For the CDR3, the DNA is TGTGCCAGCTCATCCCCGCGACAGGGGGCATCCTACGAGCAGTACTTC. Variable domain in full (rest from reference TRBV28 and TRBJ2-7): DVKVTQSSRYLVKRTGEKVFLECVQDMDHENMFWYRQDPGLGLRLIYFSYDVKMKEKGDIPEGYSVSREKKERFSLILESASTNQTSMYLCASSSPRQGASYEQYFGPGTRLTVT.

The CDR3: CASSFEQGRTGELFF. As DNA, the CDR3 is TGTGCCAGCAGCTTCGAACAGGGGCGGACCGGGGAGCTGTTTTTT. This chain joins TRBV13 and TRBJ2-2; 7 bases agree with TRBD1. Germline V gene data show CDR1 as PRHDT and CDR2 as FYEKMQ (reference sequence). J gave up 5 bases and V 3 bases, and 6 bases lay outside the gene matches. The CDR3 sequence is 15 residues long.

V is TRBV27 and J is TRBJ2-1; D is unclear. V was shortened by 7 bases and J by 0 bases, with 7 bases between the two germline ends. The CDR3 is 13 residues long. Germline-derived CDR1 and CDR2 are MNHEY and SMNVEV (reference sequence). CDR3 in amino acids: CASKQSSYNEQFF. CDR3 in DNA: TGTGCCAGCAAGCAGAGCTCCTACAATGAGCAGTTCTTC.

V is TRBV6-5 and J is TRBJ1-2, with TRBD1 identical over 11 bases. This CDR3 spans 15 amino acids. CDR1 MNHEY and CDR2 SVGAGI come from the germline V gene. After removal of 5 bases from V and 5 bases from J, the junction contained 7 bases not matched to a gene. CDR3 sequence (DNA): TGTGCCAGCAGTCGTGGGACAGGGGGTTGGTATGGCTACACCTTC. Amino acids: CASSRGTGGWYGYTF.

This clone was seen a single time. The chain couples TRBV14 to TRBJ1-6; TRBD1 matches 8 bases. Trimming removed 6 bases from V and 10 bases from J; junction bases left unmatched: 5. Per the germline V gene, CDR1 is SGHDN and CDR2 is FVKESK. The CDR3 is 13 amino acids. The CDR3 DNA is TGTGCCAGCAGGGACAGGGATTGGTCACCCCTCCACTTT. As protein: CASRDRDWSPLHF.

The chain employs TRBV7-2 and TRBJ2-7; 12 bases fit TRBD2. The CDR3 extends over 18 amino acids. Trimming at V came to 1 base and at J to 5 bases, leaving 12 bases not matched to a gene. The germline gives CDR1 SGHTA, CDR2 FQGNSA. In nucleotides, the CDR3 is TGTGCCAGCAGCTTAGTGAGGGTGTCTAGCGGGGGGGTCAACGAGCAGTACTTC. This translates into CASSLVRVSSGGVNEQYF.

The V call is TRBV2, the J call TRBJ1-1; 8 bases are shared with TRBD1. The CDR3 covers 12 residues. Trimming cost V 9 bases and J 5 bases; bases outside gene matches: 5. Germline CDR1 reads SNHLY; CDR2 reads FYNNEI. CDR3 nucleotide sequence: TGTGCCAGTACAGGGGGTGAAACTGAAGCTTTCTTT. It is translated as CASTGGETEAFF. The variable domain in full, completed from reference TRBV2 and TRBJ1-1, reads EPEVTQTPSHQVTQMGQEVILRCVPISNHLYFYWYRQILGQKVEFLVSFYNNEISEKSEIFDDQFSVERPDGSNFTLKIRSTKLEDSAMYFCASTGGETEAFFGQGTRLTVV.

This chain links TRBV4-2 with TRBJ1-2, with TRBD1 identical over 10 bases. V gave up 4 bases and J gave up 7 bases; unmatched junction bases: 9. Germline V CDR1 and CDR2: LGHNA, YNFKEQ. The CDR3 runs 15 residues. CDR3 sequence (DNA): TGTGCCAGCAGCCTACAAGCGACAGGGGGCGGTGGCTACACCTTC. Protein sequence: CASSLQATGGGGYTF.

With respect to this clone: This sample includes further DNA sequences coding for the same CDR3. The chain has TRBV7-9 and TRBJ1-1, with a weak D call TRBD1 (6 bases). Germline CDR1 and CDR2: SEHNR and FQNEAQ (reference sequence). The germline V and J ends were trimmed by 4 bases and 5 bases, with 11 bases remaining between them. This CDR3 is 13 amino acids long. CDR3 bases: TGTGCCAGCAGCTCACAGGGTGGGACTGAAGCTTTCTTT. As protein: CASSSQGGTEAFF.

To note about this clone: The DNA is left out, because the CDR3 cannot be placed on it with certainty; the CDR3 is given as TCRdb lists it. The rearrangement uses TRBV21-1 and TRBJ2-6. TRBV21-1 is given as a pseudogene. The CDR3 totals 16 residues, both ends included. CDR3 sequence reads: CASSKAVGTGANVLTF.

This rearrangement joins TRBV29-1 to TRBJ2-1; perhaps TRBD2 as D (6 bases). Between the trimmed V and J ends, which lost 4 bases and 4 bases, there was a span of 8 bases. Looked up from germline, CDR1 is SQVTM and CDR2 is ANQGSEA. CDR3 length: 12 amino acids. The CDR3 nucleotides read TGCAGCGTTGGGGACTCGTACAATGAGCAGTTCTTC. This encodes CSVGDSYNEQFF.

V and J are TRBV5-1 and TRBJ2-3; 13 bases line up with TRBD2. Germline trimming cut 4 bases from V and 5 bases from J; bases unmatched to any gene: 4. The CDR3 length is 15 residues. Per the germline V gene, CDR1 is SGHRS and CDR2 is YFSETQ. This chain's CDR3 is CASSRTSGGGDTQYF. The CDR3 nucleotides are TGCGCCAGCAGCCGGACTAGCGGGGGTGGAGATACGCAGTATTTT.

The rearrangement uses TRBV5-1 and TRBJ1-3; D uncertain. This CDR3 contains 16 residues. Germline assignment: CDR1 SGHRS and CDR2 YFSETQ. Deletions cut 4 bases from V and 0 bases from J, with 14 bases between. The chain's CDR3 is CASSPTVMSSGNTIYF. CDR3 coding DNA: TGCGCCAGCAGCCCGACGGTTATGTCCTCTGGAAACACCATATATTTT.

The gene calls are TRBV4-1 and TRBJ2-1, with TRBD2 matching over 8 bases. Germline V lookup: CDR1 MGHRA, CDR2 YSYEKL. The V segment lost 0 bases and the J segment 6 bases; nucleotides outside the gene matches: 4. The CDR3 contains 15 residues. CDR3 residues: CASSQDPGGINEQFF. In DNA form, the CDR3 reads TGCGCCAGCAGCCAAGATCCGGGGGGGATCAATGAGCAGTTCTTC.

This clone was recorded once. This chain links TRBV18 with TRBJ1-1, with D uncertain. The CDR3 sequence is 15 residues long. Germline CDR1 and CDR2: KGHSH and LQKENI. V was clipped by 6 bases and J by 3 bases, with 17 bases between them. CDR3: CASSLQRAGDTEAFF. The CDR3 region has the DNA TGTGCCAGCTCGCTACAGAGGGCCGGGGACACTGAAGCTTTCTTT.

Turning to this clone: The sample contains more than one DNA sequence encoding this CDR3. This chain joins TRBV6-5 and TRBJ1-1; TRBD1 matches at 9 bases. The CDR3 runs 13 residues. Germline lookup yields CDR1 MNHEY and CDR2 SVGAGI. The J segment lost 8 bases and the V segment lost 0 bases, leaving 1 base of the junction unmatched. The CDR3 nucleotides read TGTGCCAGCAGTTACTCCGGGACAGGGGAAGCTTTCTTT. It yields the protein CASSYSGTGEAFF.

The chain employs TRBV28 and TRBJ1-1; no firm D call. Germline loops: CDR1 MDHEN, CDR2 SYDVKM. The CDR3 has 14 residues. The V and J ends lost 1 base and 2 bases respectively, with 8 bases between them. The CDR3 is CASSLSLRNTEAFF. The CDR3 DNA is TGTGCCAGCAGTTTATCCCTCCGTAACACTGAAGCTTTCTTT. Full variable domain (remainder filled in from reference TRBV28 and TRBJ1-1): DVKVTQSSRYLVKRTGEKVFLECVQDMDHENMFWYRQDPGLGLRLIYFSYDVKMKEKGDIPEGYSVSREKKERFSLILESASTNQTSMYLCASSLSLRNTEAFFGQGTRLTVV.

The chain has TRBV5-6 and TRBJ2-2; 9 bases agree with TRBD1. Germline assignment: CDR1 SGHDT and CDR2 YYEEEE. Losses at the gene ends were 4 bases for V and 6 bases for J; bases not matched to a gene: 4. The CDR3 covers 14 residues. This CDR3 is CASSRDRVSGELFF. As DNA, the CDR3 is TGTGCCAGCAGCCGGGACAGGGTATCCGGGGAGCTGTTTTTT.

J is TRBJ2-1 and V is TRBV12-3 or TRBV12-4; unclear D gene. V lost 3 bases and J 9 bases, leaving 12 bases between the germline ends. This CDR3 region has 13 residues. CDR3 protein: CASSFFPRAEQFF. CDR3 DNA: TGTGCCAGCAGTTTTTTCCCCCGAGCTGAGCAGTTCTTC.